The 9 T cell receptor beta chains below come from one sample, sequenced in a study of OX40 agonist ivuxolimab in advanced cancers. This table comes from immunoSEQ multiplex PCR, and its TCRdb copy is limited to in-frame clones, with some not included. The sample contains about 62,000 clones, around 80% of which appear only once. Sequencing used CD4+ or CD8+ T cells sorted from blood, obtained in a trial of the OX40 agonist ivuxolimab. The receptors were sampled from an adult with an advanced solid tumor such as melanoma, head and neck, liver or kidney cancer.

V and J are TRBV6-1 and TRBJ2-6; D is unclear. The V and J ends lost 4 bases and 0 bases respectively, with 10 bases between them. Per the germline V gene, CDR1 is MNHNS and CDR2 is SASEGT. The CDR3 is made up of 16 amino acids. The CDR3 bases are TGTGCCAGCAGTGTGGCGAGGAGCTCTGGGGCCAACGTCCTGACTTTC. It is translated as CASSVARSSGANVLTF.

This clone was found once. The genes are TRBV28 and TRBJ2-7, with 11 bases matching TRBD1. The CDR3 totals 16 residues. The V and J ends lost 5 bases and 2 bases, in that order; junction bases with no gene match: 8. The germline V gene has CDR1 MDHEN and CDR2 SYDVKM. The chain's CDR3 is CASSAPRDRGAYEQYF. As DNA, the CDR3 is TGTGCCAGCAGTGCTCCCCGGGACAGGGGGGCCTACGAGCAGTACTTC.

V usage is TRBV9 and J usage is TRBJ1-2; D is uncertain. Germline-derived CDR1 and CDR2 are SGDLS and YYNGEE. Trimming left V 4 bases short and J 10 bases short, with 20 bases between. The CDR3 extends over 14 amino acids. This CDR3 reads CASSPSGFPTAYTF. The CDR3 nucleotides are TGTGCCAGCAGCCCTAGCGGGTTCCCTACAGCCTACACCTTC.

In its sample, this clone was seen a few times. The chain combines TRBV18 with TRBJ1-5, with D hard to call. V dropped 2 bases and J dropped 2 bases, with 7 bases sitting between them. The CDR3 consists of 14 residues. Looked up from germline, CDR1 is KGHSH and CDR2 is LQKENI. The CDR3 DNA reads as TGTGCCAGCTCACCAGGGGATCGCAATCAGCCCCAGCATTTT. Translating gives CASSPGDRNQPQHF.

This clone has just one count. This specimen includes other DNA sequences encoding the same CDR3. CDR3 sequence: CASSPLGTGGYEQYF. CDR3 sequence (DNA): TGTGCCAGCTCACCACTAGGGACAGGAGGCTACGAGCAGTACTTC. V usage is TRBV18 and J usage is TRBJ2-7, with 8 nucleotides matching TRBD1. The CDR3 covers 15 residues. J gave up 3 bases and V 1 base, and 5 bases lay outside the gene matches. Germline CDR1 and CDR2: KGHSH and LQKENI.

The chain recombines TRBV14 with TRBJ2-7, with 7 bases lining up with TRBD1. J lost 3 bases, V lost 4 bases, and 9 bases had no gene match. The length of the CDR3 is 15 residues. The germline V gene has CDR1 SGHDN and CDR2 FVKESK. CDR3 sequence (DNA): TGTGCCAGCAGCCTGCCCGGGACAGCTCTCTACGAGCAGTACTTC. Translating gives CASSLPGTALYEQYF.

The chain recombines TRBV5-3 with TRBJ1-6; D might be TRBD1 (5 bases). TRBV5-3 has ORF status, its function being uncertain. This CDR3 is 14 amino acids long. Trimming removed 3 bases from V and 6 bases from J, with 10 bases in between. The DNA of the CDR3 is TGTGCCAGAAGCTGTTGGGACTGTAATTCACCCCTCCACTTT. It yields the protein CARSCWDCNSPLHF.

V and J are TRBV29-1 and TRBJ2-2; maybe TRBD1 (5 bases). The CDR3 is 15 residues long. Between the trimmed V and J ends, which lost 0 bases and 6 bases, there was a span of 14 bases. CDR1 SQVTM and CDR2 ANQGSEA come from the germline V gene. CDR3 coding DNA: TGCAGCGTTGAAGATTTGTCGGCAGGGCCCGGGGAGCTGTTTTTT. Residues: CSVEDLSAGPGELFF.

This clone was picked up a small number of times. The CDR3 coding sequence is TGCGCCAGCAGCCATGGGTCGGGGGAAAGGTACACTGAAGCTTTCTTT. This gives the protein CASSHGSGERYTEAFF. V gene TRBV4-3 combines with J gene TRBJ1-1; D perhaps matches TRBD1 (5 bases). The germline CDR1 and CDR2 sequences are LGHNA and YSLEER. V dropped 3 bases and J dropped 3 bases, with 17 bases sitting between them. The CDR3 extends over 16 amino acids.